This T cell receptor beta chain was observed in a study of cytomegalovirus exposure and HLA in healthy donors. The PCR made use of 60 Vbeta and 13 Jbeta primers. Clones were sequenced by immunoSEQ multiplex PCR, and TCRdb holds only the in-frame ones, with some missing. Here the sample spans about 140,000 clones, 75% to 80% being singletons. This receptor was obtained from a woman aged 18 to 35 in good health and CMV-seropositive. Material: PBMCs.

The CDR3 DNA sequence: TGTGCCAGCAGCGTAGATCCCTCCGGGAGAGGGAGGAACACTGAAGCTTTCTTT. Its translation: CASSVDPSGRGRNTEAFF. The V and J genes are TRBV9 and TRBJ1-1; no clear D gene. Germline CDR1 is SGDLS and CDR2 is YYNGEE. This CDR3 has 18 residues. Deletions cut 0 bases from V and 1 base from J, with 19 bases between.